Listed here is a single TCR beta chain. With random hexamers, reverse transcription was performed on roughly 0.5 to 1 ug of RNA. TCRdb reanalysed the immunoSEQ multiplex PCR reads using MiXCR and keeps one entry per CDR3 protein. The profile shows 130,000 or so distinct CDR3 sequences, around 85% of them singletons. The source of the sample is a study of CD8 T cells in Susac syndrome. Germline CDR1 and CDR2: SNHLY and FYNNEI. The CDR3 extends over 13 amino acids. Deletions cut 0 bases from V and 6 bases from J, with 6 bases between. Sequencing used CD8+ T cells from PBMCs. The chain joins TRBV2 to TRBJ2-1; D unresolved. This receptor was identified in a human donor with multiple sclerosis. The CDR3 sequence is CASSEAPGNEQFF. Here the CDR3 DNA reads TGTGCCAGCAGTGAAGCGCCTGGCAATGAGCAGTTCTTC.